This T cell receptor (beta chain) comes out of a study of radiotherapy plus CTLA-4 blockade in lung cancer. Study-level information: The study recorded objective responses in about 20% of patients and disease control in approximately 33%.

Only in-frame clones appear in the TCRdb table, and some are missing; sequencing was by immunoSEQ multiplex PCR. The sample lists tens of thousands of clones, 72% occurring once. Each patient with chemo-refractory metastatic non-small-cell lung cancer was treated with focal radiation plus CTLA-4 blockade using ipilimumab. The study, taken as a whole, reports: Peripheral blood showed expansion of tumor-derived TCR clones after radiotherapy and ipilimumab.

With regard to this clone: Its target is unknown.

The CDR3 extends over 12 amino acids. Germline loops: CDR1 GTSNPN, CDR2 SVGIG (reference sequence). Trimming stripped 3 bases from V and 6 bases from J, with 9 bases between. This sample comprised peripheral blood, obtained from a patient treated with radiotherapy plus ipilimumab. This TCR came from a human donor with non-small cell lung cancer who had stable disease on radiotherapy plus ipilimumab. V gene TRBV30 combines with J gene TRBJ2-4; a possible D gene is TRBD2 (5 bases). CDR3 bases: TGTGCCTGGAGCAATCGGGGAAACATTCAGTACTTC. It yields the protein CAWSNRGNIQYF.